The 31 T cell receptor beta chains given below trace back to one sample, sequenced in a study of T-cell memory formation after mild COVID-19. TCRdb reprocessed the 5' RACE reads via MiXCR and lists one record per CDR3 protein. Of roughly 350,000 distinct CDR3 sequences listed, around 27% are singletons. Sequencing used PBMCs or a T cell subset sorted from them (not recorded which). The source is an adult woman who had mild COVID-19 (a few samples of this study predate the infection). Cell type and time point are not known.

The V call is TRBV11-2, the J call TRBJ2-7; 8 bases fit TRBD2. CDR1 and CDR2 from the germline V gene are SGHAT and FQNNGV. V lost 1 base to trimming and J lost 0 bases; unmatched junction nucleotides: 2. The CDR3 extends over 15 amino acids. DNA for the CDR3: TGTGCCAGCAGCTTAGTGCGGGGGGACTCCTACGAGCAGTACTTC. Protein: CASSLVRGDSYEQYF.

This chain connects TRBV20-1 to TRBJ2-1; possibly TRBD1 for D (6 bases). The germline gives CDR1 DFQATT, CDR2 SNEGSKA (reference sequence). The germline V and J ends were trimmed by 0 bases and 2 bases, with 29 bases remaining between them. This CDR3 contains 21 residues. CDR3 loop: CSARDMGAIQGPSPTYNEQFF. The CDR3 nucleotides read TGCAGTGCTAGAGATATGGGGGCGATTCAGGGTCCTTCCCCAACCTACAATGAGCAGTTCTTC.

This chain joins TRBV12-5 and TRBJ2-1, with D unclear. The CDR3 is 17 amino acids. The germline CDR1 and CDR2 sequences are LGHNT and FRNRAP. V lost 1 base, J lost 0 bases, and 13 bases lay in between. The CDR3 sequence is CASGLGPGLSSYNEQFF. CDR3 nucleotides: TGTGCTAGTGGTTTGGGTCCCGGGTTAAGCTCCTACAATGAGCAGTTCTTC.

J is TRBJ2-7 and V is TRBV6-5, with D perhaps assigned TRBD1 or TRBD2 (5 bases each). V was trimmed by 6 bases and J by 1 base, leaving 13 bases between them. The CDR3 totals 14 residues. Germline CDR1 reads MNHEY; CDR2 reads SVGAGI. CDR3 nucleotide sequence: TGTGCCAGCAGAGTACCGGGACGGTCCTACGAGCAGTACTTC. This sequence encodes CASRVPGRSYEQYF.

This chain joins TRBV7-8 and TRBJ1-3; D is undetermined. The length of the CDR3 is 16 residues. The germline CDR1 and CDR2 sequences are SGHVS and FQNEAQ. V was clipped by 5 bases and J by 2 bases, with 16 bases between them. The CDR3 region is CASSPQILTTGNTIYF. CDR3 in DNA: TGTGCCAGCAGCCCTCAAATACTGACGACTGGAAACACCATATATTTT.

The genes are TRBV27 and TRBJ2-4; 7 bases match TRBD1. CDR1 is MNHEY and CDR2 is SMNVEV in the germline V gene (reference sequence). V shed 6 bases, J shed 9 bases, and the junction held 8 bases outside the gene matches. The CDR3 contains 13 residues. The CDR3 nucleotides are TGTGCCAGCAGCCGGGACAGCCGGGGCATTCAGTACTTC. Translation gives CASSRDSRGIQYF.

This clonotype appeared a few times. The chain combines TRBV12-3 or TRBV12-4 with TRBJ2-1; D perhaps matches TRBD2 (6 bases). There are 12 residues in the CDR3. V lost 4 bases to trimming and J lost 7 bases, with 8 bases between them. The CDR3 region has the DNA TGTGCCAGCAGTTCTCTAGCGAATGAGCAGTTCTTC. It yields the protein CASSSLANEQFF.

The chain carries TRBV7-8 and TRBJ1-1, with D possibly TRBD1 on 6 matching bases. Germline lookup yields CDR1 SGHVS and CDR2 FQNEAQ. Trimming removed 2 bases from V and 11 bases from J, with 15 bases in between. The CDR3 loop spans 13 amino acids. The CDR3 is CASSLPTGMMAFF. CDR3 DNA: TGTGCCAGCAGCTTACCTACAGGGATGATGGCTTTCTTT.

This clonotype came up many times. The J gene is TRBJ2-7, the V gene TRBV5-8, with D possibly matching TRBD1 (6 bases). Germline loops: CDR1 SGHTS, CDR2 YDEGEE. This CDR3 is built from 8 residues. The CDR3 DNA follows: TGTGCCAGCAACCAGGGGTTAGTC. It is translated as CASNQGLV.

The V gene is TRBV7-2, the J gene TRBJ2-7; TRBD2 agrees at 7 bases. Germline loops: CDR1 SGHTA, CDR2 FQGNSA. The CDR3 length is 14 residues. J lost 5 bases, V lost 2 bases, and 6 bases had no gene match. DNA for the CDR3: TGTGCCAGCAGCTTATTGGCGGGAGCCGACGAGCAGTACTTC. It specifies CASSLLAGADEQYF.

This clonotype came up a few times. The chain carries TRBV20-1 and TRBJ2-5; D possibly uses TRBD1 or TRBD2 (5 bases each). V dropped 3 bases and J dropped 2 bases, with 13 bases sitting between them. The CDR3 contains 14 residues. Germline V lookup: CDR1 DFQATT, CDR2 SNEGSKA (reference sequence). CDR3 in amino acids: CSASPGTGQETQYF. The CDR3 DNA is TGCAGTGCTAGTCCCGGGACCGGACAAGAGACCCAGTACTTC.

The chain has TRBV12-3 or TRBV12-4 and TRBJ2-5; the match to TRBD2 covers 7 bases. This CDR3 has 11 amino acids. V gave up 3 bases and J gave up 9 bases; unmatched junction bases: 1. CDR3 residues: CASSFGGAQYF. The DNA of the CDR3 is TGTGCCAGCAGTTTTGGGGGGGCCCAGTACTTC.

This clonotype was recorded a few times. The gene calls are TRBV6-5 and TRBJ2-1; 7 bases fit TRBD2. Germline V gene lookup returns CDR1 MNHEY and CDR2 SVGAGI. CDR3 length equals 14 residues. V lost 2 bases and J lost 6; bases outside the gene matches: 4. The CDR3 bases are TGTGCCAGCAGTTACGCGGGAGAGATCAATGAGCAGTTCTTC. It encodes CASSYAGEINEQFF.

The rearrangement links TRBV29-1 to TRBJ2-7, with 7 bases fitting TRBD1. Per the germline V gene, CDR1 is SQVTM and CDR2 is ANQGSEA. V lost 7 bases, J lost 3 bases, and 3 bases stayed unmatched. This CDR3 comprises 11 residues. CDR3 sequence reads: CSAGQDYEQYF. CDR3 nucleotides: TGCAGCGCCGGACAGGACTACGAGCAGTACTTC.

The V gene is TRBV15, the J gene TRBJ2-5, with D possibly matching TRBD2 (6 bases). From germline, CDR1 is LNHNV and CDR2 YYDKDF (reference sequence). The CDR3 has 15 amino acids. V gave up 1 base and J gave up 0 bases, with 9 bases separating them. The CDR3 region has the DNA TGTGCCACCAGCAGAGGCGCGGGATACCAAGAGACCCAGTACTTC. Amino acid sequence: CATSRGAGYQETQYF.

This chain joins TRBV24-1 and TRBJ2-6; D gene unclear. CDR3 length equals 14 residues. V shed 5 bases and J shed 1 base, with 5 bases lying between them. The germline CDR1 and CDR2 sequences are KGHDR and SFDVKD. DNA for the CDR3: TGTGCCACCAGTGGGACGTCTGGGGCCAACGTCCTGACTTTC. As protein: CATSGTSGANVLTF.

The genes are TRBV9 and TRBJ2-1; 9 bases fit TRBD1. Germline trimming cut 0 bases from V and 9 bases from J; bases unmatched to any gene: 4. Germline lookup yields CDR1 SGDLS and CDR2 YYNGEE. The CDR3 spans 14 residues. DNA of the CDR3: TGTGCCAGCAGCGTAGGAACAGGGGGCACTGAGCAGTTCTTC. This translates into CASSVGTGGTEQFF.

A few counts support this clonotype. The V and J genes are TRBV20-1 and TRBJ1-1; D unresolved. The CDR3 consists of 11 residues. Looked up from germline, CDR1 is DFQATT and CDR2 is SNEGSKA (reference sequence). The V end was cut by 7 bases, the J end by 2 bases, with 8 bases between. The chain's CDR3 is CSVWENTEAFF. The CDR3 DNA follows: TGCAGTGTTTGGGAAAACACTGAAGCTTTCTTT.

The chain carries TRBV24-1 and TRBJ2-1; TRBD1 agrees at 8 bases. The V segment lost 7 bases and the J segment 8 bases; nucleotides outside the gene matches: 9. Germline CDR1 and CDR2: KGHDR and SFDVKD. This CDR3 has 14 amino acids. The CDR3 sequence: CATSGQGRRHEQFF. The CDR3 nucleotides are TGTGCCACCAGCGGACAGGGCCGGCGGCATGAGCAGTTCTTC.

This chain links TRBV24-1 with TRBJ2-1; TRBD2 aligns across 11 bases. There are 17 residues in the CDR3. Germline V gives CDR1 KGHDR, CDR2 SFDVKD. The junction had 10 bases not matched to a gene; V was cut back by 2 bases and J by 8 bases. CDR3 in amino acids: CATSDWASGRYRDEQFF. CDR3 coding DNA: TGTGCCACCAGTGATTGGGCTAGCGGGAGGTACCGGGATGAGCAGTTCTTC.

The rearrangement uses TRBV4-1 and TRBJ2-5; 9 bases fit TRBD2. Germline CDR1 is MGHRA and CDR2 is YSYEKL. V lost 0 bases to trimming and J lost 5 bases; unmatched junction nucleotides: 7. The CDR3 runs 16 residues. CDR3 residues: CASSQEAGGPFETQYF. The CDR3 bases are TGCGCCAGCAGCCAAGAGGCGGGGGGGCCATTCGAGACCCAGTACTTC.

This clonotype was observed a handful of times. The V and J genes are TRBV7-3 and TRBJ2-1; tentative D call: TRBD2 (5 bases). The V and J ends lost 0 bases and 5 bases respectively, with 11 bases between them. The CDR3 totals 15 residues. Germline CDR1 and CDR2: SGHTA and FQGTGA. CDR3 sequence reads: CASSLTPASNNEQFF. The CDR3 DNA reads TGTGCCAGCAGCTTAACTCCGGCTAGCAACAATGAGCAGTTCTTC.

The chain joins TRBV7-9 to TRBJ2-7; TRBD2 might be the D (6 bases). Germline lookup yields CDR1 SEHNR and CDR2 FQNEAQ (reference sequence). The CDR3 totals 13 residues. Trimming removed 3 bases at V and 5 bases at J, with 11 bases between. CDR3 residues: CASSFGGTHEQYF. CDR3 coding DNA: TGTGCCAGCAGCTTCGGGGGAACCCACGAGCAGTACTTC.

This clonotype was detected ten times or more. The rearrangement joins TRBV24-1 to TRBJ1-5; weak D call: TRBD1 (6 bases). The CDR3 has 16 amino acids. V lost 4 bases and J lost 3, with 15 bases in between. The germline V gene encodes CDR1 KGHDR and CDR2 SFDVKD. CDR3 amino acids: CATSDHTTGLNQPQHF. CDR3 DNA sequence: TGTGCCACCAGTGACCACACGACAGGCCTCAATCAGCCCCAGCATTTT.

This clonotype was counted between two and nine times. The chain carries TRBV9 and TRBJ2-1; D is possibly TRBD1 (6 bases). Germline CDR1 is SGDLS and CDR2 is YYNGEE. The V and J ends lost 4 bases and 3 bases respectively, with 14 bases between them. This CDR3 spans 15 amino acids. This CDR3 is CASSPRQAIYNEQFF. The CDR3 DNA reads TGTGCCAGCAGCCCCAGACAGGCCATCTACAATGAGCAGTTCTTC. Together with reference TRBV9 and TRBJ2-1, the CDR3 gives the full variable domain: DSGVTQTPKHLITATGQRVTLRCSPRSGDLSVYWYQQSLDQGLQFLIQYYNGEERAKGNILERFSAQQFPDLHSELNLSSLELGDSALYFCASSPRQAIYNEQFFGPGTRLTVL.

This clonotype was counted between two and nine times. The chain has TRBV12-3 or TRBV12-4 and TRBJ2-1, with no clear D. Trimming stripped 7 bases from V and 7 bases from J, with 14 bases between. The CDR3 runs 13 residues. In nucleotides, the CDR3 is TGTGCCAGCATCTCACCGGGTAGAAATGAGCAGTTCTTC. Encoded protein: CASISPGRNEQFF.

The V gene is TRBV30, the J gene TRBJ2-3; possible D gene TRBD2, 5 bases. In germline, CDR1 is GTSNPN, CDR2 SVGIG (reference sequence). CDR3 length: 12 residues. The ends were cut back, 7 bases at V and 6 bases at J, with 14 bases in the middle. In DNA, the CDR3 is TGTGCCTCTGACCGAGGCGGGGATACGCAGTATTTT. Encoded protein: CASDRGGDTQYF.

The chain recombines TRBV6-5 with TRBJ2-5; TRBD2 matches 8 bases. J gave up 3 bases and V 1 base, and 4 bases lay outside the gene matches. The germline V gene has CDR1 MNHEY and CDR2 SVGAGI. CDR3 length: 15 residues. CDR3 in amino acids: CASSYLAGGEETQYF. CDR3 bases: TGTGCCAGCAGTTACTTGGCGGGAGGAGAAGAGACCCAGTACTTC.

Comment on this clonotype: The CDR3 does not end in the conserved phenylalanine or tryptophan, so this is likely a read error. The V gene is TRBV29-1, the J gene TRBJ2-5; a weak D match, TRBD1 (5 bases). V was clipped by 3 bases and J by 4 bases, with 6 bases between them. CDR3 length equals 11 residues. CDR1 is SQVTM and CDR2 is ANQGSEA in the germline V gene. The CDR3 sequence is CSVEQGETQYL. In DNA form, the CDR3 reads TGCAGCGTTGAGCAGGGAGAGACCCAGTACTTA.

The table lists this clonotype with a few counts. The chain joins TRBV6-5 to TRBJ2-4; 10 nucleotides align to TRBD2. The CDR3 contains 12 residues. V gave up 5 bases and J gave up 14 bases; unmatched junction bases: 6. Germline V lookup: CDR1 MNHEY, CDR2 SVGAGI. The CDR3, as DNA: TGTGCCAGCAGTACTTCTAGCGGGGGAGAGTACTTC. Encoded protein: CASSTSSGGEYF.

This clonotype was detected only a few times. The chain recombines TRBV6-5 with TRBJ2-5; 8 positions match TRBD1. This CDR3 is built from 15 residues. With V trimmed by 0 bases and J by 5 bases, 5 bases remained unmatched. In germline, CDR1 is MNHEY, CDR2 SVGAGI. The CDR3 region is CASSYSRGRGETQYF. In DNA, the CDR3 is TGTGCCAGCAGTTACTCCAGGGGGCGAGGGGAGACCCAGTACTTC.